The present entry profiles one T cell receptor (beta chain) with its context. This entry belongs to a study of blood T cell repertoires in COVID-19. Whole-study context: Some COVID-19 samples were acute and others convalescent; all came from the United States, Italy and Spain. PBMCs, B-cell-depleted T cells, or T cells provided the cDNA or gDNA that made up the material.

The CDR3 length is 14 residues. Losses at the gene ends were 7 bases for V and 6 bases for J; bases not matched to a gene: 11. Germline V gene sequence: CDR1 SGHTA, CDR2 FQGNSA. Per the authors' pipeline: Amplification of reference gene primers provided the estimated nucleated cell counts. Only in-frame clones appear in the TCRdb table, and some are missing; sequencing was by immunoSEQ multiplex PCR. The DNA was the basis for D and trimming; V, J and clone size are from that table. The sample shows approximately 220,000 clones, around four fifths of them seen only once. What was sequenced was peripheral blood. The chain uses TRBV7-2 and TRBJ1-2, with 7 bases aligning to TRBD1. The sequence was obtained from a middle-aged woman with active or convalescent COVID-19. The CDR3, as DNA: TGTGCCAGCACCACGTCAGGGGGACGGGATGGCTACACCTTC. Protein sequence: CASTTSGGRDGYTF. The entire variable domain, with the rest obtained from reference TRBV7-2 and TRBJ1-2, is as follows: GAGVSQSPSNKVTEKGKDVELRCDPISGHTALYWYRQSLGQGLEFLIYFQGNSAPDKSGLPSDRFSAERTGGSVSTLTIQRTQQEDSAVYLCASTTSGGRDGYTFGSGTRLTVV.